Detailed here is one T cell receptor (beta chain). Its specificity is unknown. The naive CD8 subset, CD45RO-negative cells positively selected for CCR7, excluded terminally differentiated effector memory CD45RA+ cells. The donors, healthy adults who were HIV-negative, had experienced no recent acute infections or vaccinations. The sample belongs to a study of shared clonotypes between healthy human individuals. Overall study context: CD4 naive and CD4 memory each took three plates per donor, while CD8 naive took two and CD8 memory one.

The table came from immunoSEQ multiplex PCR; TCRdb's copy has only in-frame clones and leaves some out. The sample records some 2 million clones, about 95% being singletons. The germline V gene encodes CDR1 SNHLY and CDR2 FYNNEI. The CDR3 is 17 residues long. J gave up 2 bases and V 3 bases, and 4 bases lay outside the gene matches. Regarding the study as a whole: Relative to memory subsets, naive subsets generally showed larger estimated richness.

The rearrangement uses TRBV2 and TRBJ2-3; 14 positions agree with TRBD2. Input material: naive CD8+ T cells sorted from blood. The origin of this receptor is a man aged 18 to 30 in good health. This CDR3 is CASSDGTSGRFTDTQYF. In nucleotides, the CDR3 is TGTGCCAGCAGTGATGGGACTAGCGGGAGATTCACAGATACGCAGTATTTT.